The 31 T cell receptor beta chains in this list originate from one sample, sequenced in a study of shared clonotypes between healthy human individuals. Here immunoSEQ multiplex PCR was the method, and the copy in TCRdb shows in-frame clones only, minus some. Of roughly 2.4 million clones in the sample, 95% were seen once. The sample comprised naive CD4+ T cells sorted from blood. This sample's subset: CD45RA+ positively selected. These receptors originate from a man in his late teens or twenties in good health.

The rearrangement joins TRBV30 to TRBJ1-6; D not resolved. Between the trimmed V and J ends, which lost 1 base and 5 bases, there was a span of 9 bases. This CDR3 is built from 14 residues. Germline V gene sequence: CDR1 GTSNPN, CDR2 SVGIG (reference sequence). The CDR3: CAWSAQRNNSPLHF. The CDR3 bases are TGTGCCTGGAGTGCACAGCGAAATAATTCACCCCTCCACTTT.

The genes are TRBV11-2 and TRBJ2-5, with D possibly being TRBD2 (6 bases). The CDR3 runs 13 residues. The V end was cut by 7 bases, the J end by 4 bases, with 13 bases between. CDR1 and CDR2 (germline): SGHAT, FQNNGV. Here the CDR3 DNA reads TGTGCCAGCACCAACCGGGGAGGAGAGACCCAGTACTTC. It codes for CASTNRGGETQYF. Complete variable domain (other parts from reference TRBV11-2 and TRBJ2-5): EAGVAQSPRYKIIEKRQSVAFWCNPISGHATLYWYQQILGQGPKLLIQFQNNGVVDDSQLPKDRFSAERLKGVDSTLKIQPAKLEDSAVYLCASTNRGGETQYFGPGTRLLVL.

The J gene is TRBJ2-7, the V gene TRBV5-4, with 12 bases that match TRBD2. CDR1 and CDR2 (germline): SGHNT, YYREEE (reference sequence). The CDR3 contains 15 residues. With 4 bases clipped from V and 3 bases from J, the junction kept 5 bases outside the gene matches. The chain's CDR3 is CASSRLAGGLYEQYF. The CDR3 DNA reads TGTGCCAGCAGCCGGCTAGCGGGAGGGCTCTACGAGCAGTACTTC.

CDR3 sequence: CASAGGAVIEKLFF. In DNA, the CDR3 is TGTGCCAGCGCTGGGGGCGCCGTTATAGAAAAACTGTTTTTT. The chain carries TRBV2 and TRBJ1-4; tentative D call: TRBD1 (6 bases). The CDR3 has 14 residues. Germline loops: CDR1 SNHLY, CDR2 FYNNEI. V gave up 8 bases and J gave up 8 bases, with 18 bases separating them. Filled out from reference TRBV2 and TRBJ1-4, the complete variable domain reads EPEVTQTPSHQVTQMGQEVILRCVPISNHLYFYWYRQILGQKVEFLVSFYNNEISEKSEIFDDQFSVERPDGSNFTLKIRSTKLEDSAMYFCASAGGAVIEKLFFGSGTQLSVL.

The chain combines TRBV29-1 with TRBJ2-5; no clear D gene. Germline lookup yields CDR1 SQVTM and CDR2 ANQGSEA. The ends were cut back, 2 bases at V and 5 bases at J, with 6 bases in the middle. The CDR3 loop spans 11 amino acids. The CDR3 DNA reads TGCAGCGTTGAACAGTTGGAGACCCAGTACTTC. Translation: CSVEQLETQYF. Based on the CDR3 plus reference TRBV29-1 and TRBJ2-5, the full variable domain is SAVISQKPSRDICQRGTSLTIQCQVDSQVTMMFWYRQQPGQSLTLIATANQGSEATYESGFVIDKFPISRPNLTFSTLTVSNMSPEDSSIYLCSVEQLETQYFGPGTRLLVL.

The rearrangement links TRBV5-6 to TRBJ2-3; 11 bases are a match to TRBD1. After removal of 1 base from V and 4 bases from J, the junction contained 2 bases not matched to a gene. Germline loops: CDR1 SGHDT, CDR2 YYEEEE. CDR3 length equals 15 residues. The CDR3 coding sequence is TGTGCCAGCAGCTTGTGGACAGGGGGCCCAGATACGCAGTATTTT. Encoded protein: CASSLWTGGPDTQYF.

V gene TRBV5-1 combines with J gene TRBJ1-4, with 9 nucleotides matching TRBD1. Losses at the gene ends were 4 bases for V and 8 bases for J; bases not matched to a gene: 9. CDR3 size: 15 residues. Germline V lookup: CDR1 SGHRS, CDR2 YFSETQ. The CDR3 region has the DNA TGCGCCAGCAGCCCGGGACAGGGTGTTGAGGAAAAACTGTTTTTT. It specifies CASSPGQGVEEKLFF.

The chain joins TRBV7-9 to TRBJ1-2; 7 bases agree with TRBD1. Per germline, CDR1 SEHNR and CDR2 FQNEAQ (reference sequence). This CDR3 spans 16 amino acids. V shed 1 base, J shed 4 bases, and the junction held 9 bases outside the gene matches. This CDR3 is CASSLERDSLRYGYTF. The CDR3 DNA is TGTGCCAGCAGCTTAGAACGGGACAGCCTTCGCTATGGCTACACCTTC.

This chain connects TRBV30 to TRBJ1-2; D perhaps matches TRBD1 (5 bases). Trimming shortened V by 5 bases and J by 6 bases, and 19 bases separated the two germline ends. This CDR3 is built from 14 residues. From germline, CDR1 is GTSNPN and CDR2 SVGIG (reference sequence). CDR3: CAWLRELKGNGYTF. The CDR3 DNA sequence: TGTGCCTGGCTTCGCGAACTTAAGGGGAATGGCTACACCTTC.

The rearrangement joins TRBV19 to TRBJ2-7; TRBD2 matches at 13 bases. The germline gives CDR1 LNHDA, CDR2 SQIVND (reference sequence). J lost 7 bases, V lost 5 bases, and 8 bases had no gene match. The CDR3 runs to 15 residues. The CDR3 is CASSAGLAGVGEQYF. The CDR3 DNA reads TGTGCCAGTAGTGCCGGACTAGCGGGAGTCGGAGAGCAGTACTTC.

The J gene is TRBJ2-1, the V gene TRBV2; D might be TRBD2 (7 bases). Looked up from germline, CDR1 is SNHLY and CDR2 is FYNNEI. Trimming shortened V by 1 base and J by 7 bases, and 11 bases separated the two germline ends. The CDR3 consists of 14 residues. CDR3 protein: CASSEEGGGNEQFF. CDR3 sequence (DNA): TGTGCCAGCAGTGAAGAGGGAGGGGGGAATGAGCAGTTCTTC.

V gene TRBV2 combines with J gene TRBJ2-1, with 11 positions matching TRBD2. Germline assignment: CDR1 SNHLY and CDR2 FYNNEI. The CDR3 runs 14 residues. V gave up 10 bases and J gave up 10 bases; unmatched junction bases: 12. CDR3 DNA sequence: TGTGCCACAAGCCTTAGCGGGGGGGCCCCGGAGCAGTTCTTC. It codes for CATSLSGGAPEQFF.

The chain uses TRBV29-1 and TRBJ2-3; D might be TRBD2 (5 bases). Trimming left V 4 bases short and J 2 bases short, with 13 bases between. Germline V lookup: CDR1 SQVTM, CDR2 ANQGSEA. CDR3 length: 14 residues. The CDR3 here is CSVGYRETTDTQYF. CDR3 DNA sequence: TGCAGCGTTGGGTATCGGGAAACCACAGATACGCAGTATTTT.

V and J are TRBV6-1 and TRBJ1-2; no firm D call. Trimming stripped 2 bases from V and 2 bases from J, with 9 bases between. This CDR3 contains 14 residues. The germline V gene encodes CDR1 MNHNS and CDR2 SASEGT. The CDR3 loop is CASSENRRNYGYTF. The CDR3 DNA reads TGTGCCAGCAGTGAAAACCGCCGAAACTATGGCTACACCTTC.

The V and J genes are TRBV20-1 and TRBJ2-7; D perhaps matches TRBD1 (6 bases). Germline V lookup: CDR1 DFQATT, CDR2 SNEGSKA (reference sequence). V was trimmed by 6 bases and J by 6 bases, leaving 12 bases between them. The CDR3 contains 11 residues. This CDR3 is CSASQGPEQYF. CDR3 in DNA: TGCAGTGCGAGTCAGGGGCCCGAGCAGTACTTC.

As to this clone: Other DNA sequences from this sample encode an identical CDR3 as well. V is TRBV7-2 and J is TRBJ1-2; 7 bases are a match to TRBD1. CDR3 length: 15 amino acids. Per germline, CDR1 SGHTA and CDR2 FQGNSA. The junction had 4 bases not matched to a gene; V was cut back by 1 base and J by 2 bases. The CDR3 protein is CASSLVPQGNYGYTF. The CDR3 region has the DNA TGTGCCAGCAGCTTAGTCCCACAGGGGAACTATGGCTACACCTTC. Full variable domain (rest looked up from reference TRBV7-2 and TRBJ1-2): GAGVSQSPSNKVTEKGKDVELRCDPISGHTALYWYRQSLGQGLEFLIYFQGNSAPDKSGLPSDRFSAERTGGSVSTLTIQRTQQEDSAVYLCASSLVPQGNYGYTFGSGTRLTVV.

The chain joins TRBV6-5 to TRBJ2-5; D unresolved. Trimming took 6 bases from V and 4 from J, leaving 6 bases between them. This CDR3 comprises 11 residues. CDR1 is MNHEY and CDR2 is SVGAGI in the germline V gene. The CDR3 DNA follows: TGTGCCAGCAGATGGGGAGAGACCCAGTACTTC. Translating it yields CASRWGETQYF.

The chain has TRBV5-1 and TRBJ2-1, with a possible D match to TRBD2 (6 bases). CDR1 and CDR2 (germline): SGHRS, YFSETQ. The CDR3 contains 15 residues. Trimming left V 6 bases short and J 9 bases short, with 22 bases between. CDR3 DNA sequence: TGCGCCAGCATACCCGGCGCTGGCCGGGGGTCTGAGCAGTTCTTC. This sequence encodes CASIPGAGRGSEQFF.

The gene calls are TRBV9 and TRBJ1-6; D gene unclear. Trimming took 2 bases from V and 7 from J, leaving 10 bases between them. The V gene's germline CDR1 is SGDLS and CDR2 YYNGEE. The CDR3 runs to 14 residues. The DNA for the CDR3 is TGTGCCAGCAGCGTCGGTTTAACGAATTCACCCCTCCACTTT. It specifies CASSVGLTNSPLHF.

The V and J genes are TRBV7-9 and TRBJ1-2; tentatively, D is TRBD1 (5 bases). V was pared by 0 bases and J by 1 base, with 12 bases between. Germline assignment: CDR1 SEHNR and CDR2 FQNEAQ (reference sequence). The CDR3 runs 16 residues. CDR3 DNA sequence: TGTGCCAGCAGCTTAGCGTCGGGGGGGAATAACTATGGCTACACCTTC. Protein product: CASSLASGGNNYGYTF.

The chain joins TRBV29-1 to TRBJ1-3; D gene ambiguous. The CDR3 spans 12 residues. V lost 3 bases and J 7 bases, leaving 10 bases between the germline ends. Looked up from germline, CDR1 is SQVTM and CDR2 is ANQGSEA. This CDR3 is CSVDDGGNTIYF. In nucleotides, the CDR3 is TGCAGCGTTGACGATGGTGGGAACACCATATATTTT.

This clone was counted once. V is TRBV9 and J is TRBJ2-7; 7 nucleotides align to TRBD2. Trimming cost V 0 bases and J 6 bases; bases outside gene matches: 6. Germline V lookup: CDR1 SGDLS, CDR2 YYNGEE. The CDR3 contains 14 residues. DNA for the CDR3: TGTGCCAGCAGCGTAGGAACTAGGGAGGGCGAGCAGTACTTC. Encoded protein: CASSVGTREGEQYF. Supplemented by reference TRBV9 and TRBJ2-7, the full variable domain reads DSGVTQTPKHLITATGQRVTLRCSPRSGDLSVYWYQQSLDQGLQFLIQYYNGEERAKGNILERFSAQQFPDLHSELNLSSLELGDSALYFCASSVGTREGEQYFGPGTRLTVT.

Notes on this clone: One end of the junction is discordant with germline, which a read error may explain. This chain joins TRBV5-6 and TRBJ1-2; maybe TRBD1 (6 bases). The CDR3 runs to 14 residues. Germline V CDR1 and CDR2: SGHDT, YYEEEE. In DNA form, the CDR3 reads TGTGCCAGCAGCTTGGCCGGACAGCTTTATGGCCACACCTTC. This sequence encodes CASSLAGQLYGHTF. The full variable domain, rest sourced from reference TRBV5-6 and TRBJ1-2, is DAGVTQSPTHLIKTRGQQVTLRCSPKSGHDTVSWYQQALGQGPQFIFQYYEEEERQRGNFPDRFSGHQFPNYSSELNVNALLLGDSALYLCASSLAGQLYGHTFGSGTRLTVV.

V gene TRBV11-2 combines with J gene TRBJ2-7; D not resolved. Between the trimmed V and J ends, which lost 3 bases and 1 base, there was a span of 4 bases. CDR3 length: 12 residues. Germline loops: CDR1 SGHAT, CDR2 FQNNGV. Here the CDR3 reads CASSFGSYEQYF. The CDR3 DNA reads TGTGCCAGCAGCTTTGGGTCCTACGAGCAGTACTTC.

This sequence joins TRBV6-5 and TRBJ2-7; 7 bases fit TRBD2. CDR1 is MNHEY and CDR2 is SVGAGI in the germline V gene. Trimming cost V 0 bases and J 3 bases; bases outside gene matches: 5. The CDR3 extends over 15 amino acids. CDR3 nucleotides: TGTGCCAGCAGTTACTCGGAAGCGGGATACTACGAGCAGTACTTC. Its translation is CASSYSEAGYYEQYF.

This chain joins TRBV5-1 and TRBJ2-5; 13 nucleotides match TRBD2. Germline V gene lookup returns CDR1 SGHRS and CDR2 YFSETQ. The CDR3 length is 16 residues. Unmatched junction bases numbered 2, after V lost 0 bases and J lost 3 bases. CDR3 sequence (DNA): TGCGCCAGCAGCTTGGGGACTAGCGGGAGAGAAGAGACCCAGTACTTC. Its protein product is CASSLGTSGREETQYF.

DNA of the CDR3: TGTGCCAGCAGTTTGCCTGGCTACACCTTC. Amino acids: CASSLPGYTF. V is TRBV28 and J is TRBJ1-2; no clear D. This CDR3 is built from 10 residues. V shed 3 bases and J shed 7 bases, with 3 bases lying between them. Germline CDR1 MDHEN, CDR2 SYDVKM.

CDR3 residues: CASSPGGRTGELFF. CDR3 in DNA: TGTGCCAGCTCACCGGGGGGCCGGACCGGGGAGCTGTTTTTT. The chain is built from TRBV18 and TRBJ2-2, with D perhaps matching TRBD1 or TRBD2 (6 bases each). Germline values: CDR1 KGHSH, CDR2 LQKENI. The length of the CDR3 is 14 residues. The V end lost 3 bases, the J end lost 5 bases, and 10 bases lay between the germline ends.

The genes are TRBV28 and TRBJ1-5; D uncertain. Germline assignment: CDR1 MDHEN and CDR2 SYDVKM. V lost 6 bases and J lost 2, with 14 bases in between. The CDR3 runs 15 residues. CDR3 sequence (DNA): TGTGCCAGCAGCCGGGGAACTCTGGGCAATCAGCCCCAGCATTTT. Protein: CASSRGTLGNQPQHF.

On this clone: Additional DNA sequences in this sample encode the identical CDR3. This rearrangement joins TRBV29-1 to TRBJ1-2; 10 bases fit TRBD1. Germline V gene data show CDR1 as SQVTM and CDR2 as ANQGSEA. The CDR3 is 12 amino acids. V shed 4 bases and J 4 bases; nucleotides not matched to a gene: 0. This CDR3 reads CSVGTGGYGYTF. In DNA, the CDR3 is TGCAGCGTTGGGACAGGGGGCTATGGCTACACCTTC.

This rearrangement joins TRBV6-4 to TRBJ1-2; no clear D. V lost 5 bases, J lost 2 bases, and 12 bases lay in between. In germline, CDR1 is MRHNA, CDR2 SNTAGT. This CDR3 contains 14 residues. The CDR3, as DNA: TGTGCCAGCAGTCCCGGGCTTCTCAACTATGGCTACACCTTC. Residues: CASSPGLLNYGYTF.